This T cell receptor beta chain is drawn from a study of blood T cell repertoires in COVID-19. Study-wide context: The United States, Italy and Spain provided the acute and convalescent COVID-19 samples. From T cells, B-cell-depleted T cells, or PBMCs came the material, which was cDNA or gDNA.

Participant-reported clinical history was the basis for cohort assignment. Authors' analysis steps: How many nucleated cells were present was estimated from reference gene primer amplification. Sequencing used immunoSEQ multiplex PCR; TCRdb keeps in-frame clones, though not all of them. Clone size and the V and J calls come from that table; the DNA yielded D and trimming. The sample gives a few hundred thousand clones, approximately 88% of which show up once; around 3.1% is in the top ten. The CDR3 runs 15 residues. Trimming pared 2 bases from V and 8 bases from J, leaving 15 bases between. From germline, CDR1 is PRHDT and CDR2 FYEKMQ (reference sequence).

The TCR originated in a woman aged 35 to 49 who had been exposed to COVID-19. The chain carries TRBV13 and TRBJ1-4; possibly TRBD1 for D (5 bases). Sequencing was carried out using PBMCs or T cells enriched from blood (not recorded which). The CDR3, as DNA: TGTGCCAGCAGCTTACTCAGGGAATCGACCGAAAAACTGTTTTTT. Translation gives CASSLLRESTEKLFF.